The 4 T cell receptor beta chains in this list originate from one sample, sequenced in a study of blood T cell repertoires in COVID-19. Sequencing was performed with immunoSEQ multiplex PCR; in TCRdb, only in-frame clones are kept and a portion is missing. The table lists about 50,000 clones, more than 70% of them singletons. Material: peripheral blood. The receptors come from a human donor in a cohort sampled during active COVID-19.

The table lists this clone with a count of one. The V gene is TRBV28, the J gene TRBJ1-4, with D perhaps matching TRBD1 (5 bases). The CDR3 covers 14 residues. V lost 5 bases and J lost 0, with 7 bases in between. Looked up from germline, CDR1 is MDHEN and CDR2 is SYDVKM. The CDR3 DNA reads as TGTGCCAGCAGTGGGGCCGCAACTAATGAAAAACTGTTTTTT. Residues: CASSGAATNEKLFF.

V gene TRBV9 combines with J gene TRBJ2-1; 8 nucleotides align to TRBD1. Trimming at V came to 0 bases and at J to 4 bases, leaving 6 bases not matched to a gene. The CDR3 sequence is 16 residues long. Per germline, CDR1 SGDLS and CDR2 YYNGEE. This CDR3 reads CASSVVSQGAYNEQFF. The CDR3 DNA sequence: TGTGCCAGCAGCGTAGTAAGTCAGGGGGCTTACAATGAGCAGTTCTTC.

The gene calls are TRBV5-5 and TRBJ2-3; perhaps TRBD1 as D (6 bases). The CDR3 loop spans 16 amino acids. Trimming took 0 bases from V and 0 from J, leaving 11 bases between them. Per germline, CDR1 SGHKS and CDR2 YYEKEE (reference sequence). CDR3 nucleotides: TGTGCCAGCAGCTTGGGTAGGACAGCTAGCACAGATACGCAGTATTTT. Translating gives CASSLGRTASTDTQYF.

The gene calls are TRBV6-5 and TRBJ2-7; 8 positions agree with TRBD2. V shed 4 bases, J shed 1 base, and the junction held 6 bases outside the gene matches. Germline V gene lookup returns CDR1 MNHEY and CDR2 SVGAGI. This CDR3 has 15 amino acids. CDR3 loop: CASSSRGGGSYEQYF. The CDR3 DNA sequence: TGTGCCAGCAGTTCAAGGGGCGGGGGGTCCTACGAGCAGTACTTC.